The 27 T cell receptor beta chains reported below all come from one sample, sequenced in a study of T cell repertoires in aging, cancer and after chemotherapy. Rearranged V-D-J TRB sequences were amplified with a mixed TRB-A/B primer pool. TCRdb reprocessed the multiplex PCR reads with MiXCR, giving one entry per CDR3 protein. The profile shows about 5,100 distinct CDR3 sequences, roughly 40% of them singletons. Peripheral blood genomic DNA, not sorted cells or RNA, was the template. Sequencing used blood. Receptor source: a human donor with a blood cancer.

The V gene is TRBV14, the J gene TRBJ2-1; 16 nucleotides align to TRBD2. CDR3 size: 18 residues. In germline, CDR1 is SGHDN, CDR2 FVKESK. V shed 3 bases, J shed 0 bases, and the junction held 2 bases outside the gene matches. The CDR3 reads CASSQGLAGGSSYNEQFF. The CDR3 DNA reads TGTGCCAGCAGCCAGGGACTAGCGGGGGGGAGCTCCTACAATGAGCAGTTCTTC.

There are a few counts of this clonotype. The chain joins TRBV6-1 to TRBJ1-2, with D perhaps TRBD1 (6 bases). Germline V CDR1 and CDR2: MNHNS, SASEGT. The CDR3 covers 12 residues. V gave up 11 bases and J gave up 7 bases, with 17 bases separating them. CDR3 sequence (DNA): TGTGCCGCCCAGGGGCCTTACGTTGGCTACACCTTC. As protein: CAAQGPYVGYTF.

The J gene is TRBJ2-7, the V gene TRBV15; 8 nucleotides line up with TRBD1. The CDR3 contains 16 residues. The ends lost 5 bases at V and 4 bases at J; junction bases unmatched: 13. Germline CDR1 reads LNHNV; CDR2 reads YYDKDF (reference sequence). The DNA of the CDR3 is TGTGCCACCAGCGGCACCCAGGGGGCGCGGCCTTACGAGCAGTACTTC. This encodes CATSGTQGARPYEQYF.

Here the CDR3 reads CASSSYSSTMLNTDTQYF. CDR3 nucleotides: TGTGCCAGCAGCTCCTACTCCTCTACTATGCTAAACACAGATACGCAGTATTTT. The chain carries TRBV4-2 and TRBJ2-3; D gene unclear. This CDR3 region has 18 residues. V was trimmed by 5 bases and J by 2 bases, leaving 23 bases between them. The V gene's germline CDR1 is LGHNA and CDR2 YNFKEQ.

Comment on this clonotype: A read error may explain this, as a much larger clone is one base away. V and J are TRBV5-6 and TRBJ2-7; no definite D call. Per the germline V gene, CDR1 is SGHDT and CDR2 is YYEEEE. The CDR3 runs 15 residues. The CDR3: CASSLDGGHPYEEYF. In DNA, the CDR3 is TGTGCCAGCAGCTTGGACGGTGGGCACCCCTACGAGGAGTACTTC. The full variable domain, its missing parts supplied by reference TRBV5-6 and TRBJ2-7, is DAGVTQSPTHLIKTRGQQVTLRCSPKSGHDTVSWYQQALGQGPQFIFQYYEEEERQRGNFPDRFSGHQFPNYSSELNVNALLLGDSALYLCASSLDGGHPYEEYFGPGTRLTVT.

The chain combines TRBV6-5 with TRBJ2-7, with 13 bases aligning to TRBD2. The CDR3 spans 15 residues. V lost 6 bases and J lost 4; bases outside the gene matches: 6. Germline CDR1 and CDR2: MNHEY and SVGAGI. The CDR3 bases are TGTGCCAGCAGAACGGGGACTAGCGGGGTTTACGAGCAGTACGTC. It codes for CASRTGTSGVYEQYV.

By frequency in the sample, this clonotype is medium-sized. The V gene is TRBV29-1, the J gene TRBJ2-1, with a tentative D call TRBD2 (5 bases). Trimming took 2 bases from V and 10 from J, leaving 9 bases between them. Looked up from germline, CDR1 is SQVTM and CDR2 is ANQGSEA. The length of the CDR3 is 11 residues. The CDR3 nucleotides read TGCAGCGTTGAAAGGAGGAGGGAGCAGTTCTTC. Residues: CSVERRREQFF.

The CDR3 DNA sequence: TGTGCCAGCAGCCCGGGACAGGGATCCTCCTACGAGCAGTACTTC. Encoded protein: CASSPGQGSSYEQYF. J is TRBJ2-7 and V is TRBV6-1; 9 positions agree with TRBD1. This CDR3 is built from 15 residues. After removal of 6 bases from V and 0 bases from J, the junction contained 6 bases not matched to a gene. The germline V gene has CDR1 MNHNS and CDR2 SASEGT.

The rearrangement uses TRBV12-3 or TRBV12-4 and TRBJ2-1, with D possibly being TRBD1 or TRBD2 (6 bases each). V lost 9 bases, J lost 1 base, and 22 bases lay in between. The CDR3 spans 17 residues. The CDR3 sequence is CASRDGSWGASYNEQFF. Written as DNA, the CDR3 is TGTGCCAGTCGGGACGGGAGCTGGGGGGCTTCCTACAATGAGCAGTTCTTC.

The chain has TRBV18 and TRBJ2-3, with D possibly matching TRBD2 (6 bases). Trimming took 4 bases from V and 4 from J, leaving 12 bases between them. The CDR3 runs to 14 residues. Germline V lookup: CDR1 KGHSH, CDR2 LQKENI. The DNA of the CDR3 is TGTGCCAGCTCACTACAGACTAGTTCAGATACGCAGTATTTT. It translates to CASSLQTSSDTQYF.

The J gene is TRBJ2-3, the V gene TRBV5-1, with D perhaps TRBD1 (6 bases). The V gene's germline CDR1 is SGHRS and CDR2 YFSETQ. The CDR3 length is 15 residues. Trimming left V 3 bases short and J 0 bases short, with 11 bases between. CDR3 protein: CASSSGHSSTDTQYF. DNA for the CDR3: TGCGCCAGCAGCTCGGGACACTCCAGCACAGATACGCAGTATTTT.

This clonotype was seen a handful of times. This chain links TRBV6-5 with TRBJ1-6, with D maybe TRBD1 (5 bases). Germline V CDR1 and CDR2: MNHEY, SVGAGI. V was pared by 8 bases and J by 4 bases, with 15 bases between. This CDR3 spans 15 amino acids. The CDR3 nucleotides read TGTGCCAGCGGAAAAGGGACCGCATATAATTCACCCCTCCACTTT. Translation gives CASGKGTAYNSPLHF.

The chain has TRBV6-5 and TRBJ1-5; D unclear. V was shortened by 6 bases and J by 1 base, with 16 bases between the two germline ends. The germline CDR1 and CDR2 sequences are MNHEY and SVGAGI. The CDR3 is 16 residues long. The CDR3 loop reads CASSLFGYSSNQPQHF. DNA of the CDR3: TGTGCCAGCAGCTTGTTTGGTTATTCCAGCAATCAGCCCCAGCATTTT.

The table lists this clonotype with a few counts. This chain connects TRBV30 to TRBJ1-3; D uncertain. CDR3 length equals 15 residues. Per germline, CDR1 GTSNPN and CDR2 SVGIG (reference sequence). V was pared by 2 bases and J by 0 bases, with 11 bases between. The CDR3 region has the DNA TGTGCCTGGAGTCGCTTAGGCACCTCTGGAAACACCATATATTTT. Encoded protein: CAWSRLGTSGNTIYF.

This clonotype is classed as medium-sized. The V and J genes are TRBV5-4 and TRBJ2-7, with D unclear. Germline CDR1 is SGHNT and CDR2 is YYREEE (reference sequence). V dropped 4 bases and J dropped 2 bases, with 7 bases sitting between them. The CDR3 extends over 12 amino acids. The CDR3 DNA sequence: TGTGCCAGCAGCCGGACGGCCTACGAGCAGTACTTC. This sequence encodes CASSRTAYEQYF.

The chain combines TRBV21-1 with TRBJ1-1; the table's D call, TRBD1, has no DNA check behind it. TRBV21-1 is deemed a pseudogene. The CDR3 consists of 13 residues. The CDR3 region is CASSKARDVEAFF. As DNA, the CDR3 is TGTGCCAGCAGCAAAGCGCGGGACGTCGAAGCTTTCTTT.

CDR3 in DNA: TGTGCCAGCTCAACTTACAATGAGCAGTTCTTC. Translation: CASSTYNEQFF. V and J are TRBV18 and TRBJ2-1, with D unresolved. Germline lookup yields CDR1 KGHSH and CDR2 LQKENI. This CDR3 spans 11 amino acids. The ends were cut back, 5 bases at V and 4 bases at J, with 3 bases in the middle.

This clonotype showed up just a few times. The chain employs TRBV18 and TRBJ2-4, with D unclear. This CDR3 contains 12 residues. V dropped 3 bases and J dropped 6 bases, with 6 bases sitting between them. The V gene's germline CDR1 is KGHSH and CDR2 LQKENI. This CDR3 reads CASSPPGNIQYF. The CDR3 DNA reads TGTGCCAGCTCACCGCCCGGAAACATTCAGTACTTC.

This clonotype appeared a few times. V gene TRBV6-5 combines with J gene TRBJ2-6; D gene uncertain. Trimming left V 6 bases short and J 0 bases short, with 15 bases between. CDR1 is MNHEY and CDR2 is SVGAGI in the germline V gene. This CDR3 region has 17 residues. DNA of the CDR3: TGTGCCAGCAGGGGCCGGACCTATCTCTCTGGGGCCAACGTCCTGACTTTC. As protein: CASRGRTYLSGANVLTF.

The V call is TRBV6-5, the J call TRBJ1-6, with 7 bases fitting TRBD1. The CDR3 extends over 14 amino acids. J was trimmed by 9 bases and V by 8 bases; bases with no gene match: 10. The germline V gene encodes CDR1 MNHEY and CDR2 SVGAGI. CDR3 coding DNA: TGTGCCAGCCGCCTCGCAGGGGGGCCTTCACCCCTCCACTTT. It yields the protein CASRLAGGPSPLHF.

The V and J genes are TRBV12-3 or TRBV12-4 and TRBJ1-5; D unresolved. V shed 0 bases and J shed 7 bases, with 13 bases lying between them. CDR3 length: 15 amino acids. The CDR3 DNA reads TGTGCCAGCAGTTTAGCTGCGGGTTGGGGACAGCCCCAGCATTTT. It yields the protein CASSLAAGWGQPQHF.

On this clonotype: Relative to the germline gene, one junction end is altered; a read error may explain this. The chain combines TRBV12-3 or TRBV12-4 with TRBJ1-5; D gene ambiguous. CDR3 length: 13 amino acids. In DNA, the CDR3 is TGTGCCAGCAAAGCGGGCAGCTATCAACCCCAGCATTTT. Translating it yields CASKAGSYQPQHF.

V is TRBV4-1 and J is TRBJ2-3, with D perhaps TRBD2 (5 bases). The V end was cut by 3 bases, the J end by 1 base, with 14 bases between. The CDR3 has 16 amino acids. From germline, CDR1 is MGHRA and CDR2 YSYEKL. The chain's CDR3 is CASSQGSVLGTDTQYF. The CDR3 DNA reads as TGCGCCAGCAGCCAGGGTAGCGTCTTGGGCACAGATACGCAGTATTTT.

This clonotype has just a few counts. The J gene is TRBJ2-1, the V gene TRBV5-4; a weak D match, TRBD1 (5 bases). In germline, CDR1 is SGHNT, CDR2 YYREEE (reference sequence). The V gene lost 4 bases and the J gene lost 4 bases, with 9 bases spanning the gap. The CDR3 loop spans 13 amino acids. CDR3 sequence reads: CASSTTAYNEQFF. The CDR3 DNA sequence: TGTGCCAGCAGCACGACAGCTTACAATGAGCAGTTCTTC.

This clonotype was detected a few times. CDR3 bases: TGCAGTGCTAGAACCTCAGACAGGCCGAACACTGAAGCTTTCTTT. Protein: CSARTSDRPNTEAFF. The chain carries TRBV20-1 and TRBJ1-1, with D possibly being TRBD1 (6 bases). CDR1 is DFQATT, CDR2 SNEGSKA, per germline (reference sequence). The CDR3 extends over 15 amino acids. Trimming removed 2 bases at V and 1 base at J, with 14 bases between.

This clonotype is judged large (0.1 to 1%). This rearrangement joins TRBV29-1 to TRBJ2-1; D is ambiguous. CDR3 length: 14 amino acids. The germline V gene has CDR1 SQVTM and CDR2 ANQGSEA. Trimming took 7 bases from V and 0 from J, leaving 13 bases between them. The CDR3 spells CSAETASSYNEQFF. In DNA, the CDR3 is TGCAGCGCGGAGACTGCAAGCTCCTACAATGAGCAGTTCTTC.

The table lists this clonotype with a count of one. The J gene is TRBJ2-1, the V gene TRBV29-1, with 13 bases lining up with TRBD2. After removal of 7 bases from V and 4 bases from J, the junction contained 4 bases not matched to a gene. The CDR3 totals 14 residues. Germline assignment: CDR1 SQVTM and CDR2 ANQGSEA. The CDR3 bases are TGCAGCGGCCAACTAGCGGGGGGGTACAATGAGCAGTTCTTC. It yields the protein CSGQLAGGYNEQFF.